These 18 T cell receptor beta chains originate from one sample sequenced in a study of blood T cell repertoires in COVID-19. The repertoire was sequenced with immunoSEQ multiplex PCR; TCRdb's copy has only in-frame clones and lacks some. The data show roughly 140,000 clones, roughly 86% seen once. What was sequenced was peripheral blood. The origin of the receptors is a human donor in a cohort sampled during active COVID-19.

The genes are TRBV19 and TRBJ1-2; D may be TRBD1 (6 bases). This CDR3 is 15 amino acids long. The germline V and J ends were trimmed by 6 bases and 3 bases, with 17 bases remaining between them. Germline loops: CDR1 LNHDA, CDR2 SQIVND (reference sequence). The CDR3 reads CASSPRGGPDYGYTF. The CDR3 bases are TGTGCCAGTAGCCCCCGAGGGGGACCGGACTATGGCTACACCTTC. Full variable domain (outside the CDR3, taken from reference TRBV19 and TRBJ1-2): DGGITQSPKYLFRKEGQNVTLSCEQNLNHDAMYWYRQDPGQGLRLIYYSQIVNDFQKGDIAEGYSVSREKKESFPLTVTSAQKNPTAFYLCASSPRGGPDYGYTFGSGTRLTVV.

J is TRBJ2-2 and V is TRBV28; D unresolved. Germline V lookup: CDR1 MDHEN, CDR2 SYDVKM. The CDR3 runs to 13 residues. Trimming cost V 3 bases and J 4 bases, with 6 bases left between them. The CDR3 protein is CASSLPSTGELFF. The CDR3 nucleotides are TGTGCCAGCAGTTTGCCGAGCACCGGGGAGCTGTTTTTT.

The chain recombines TRBV5-6 with TRBJ2-1, with unresolved D. Germline values: CDR1 SGHDT, CDR2 YYEEEE. The germline V and J ends were trimmed by 0 bases and 6 bases, with 13 bases remaining between them. The length of the CDR3 is 15 residues. CDR3: CASSLVPGSINEQFF. The CDR3 nucleotides are TGTGCCAGCAGCTTGGTTCCGGGTAGCATCAATGAGCAGTTCTTC. The complete variable domain, with remaining parts taken from reference TRBV5-6 and TRBJ2-1, reads DAGVTQSPTHLIKTRGQQVTLRCSPKSGHDTVSWYQQALGQGPQFIFQYYEEEERQRGNFPDRFSGHQFPNYSSELNVNALLLGDSALYLCASSLVPGSINEQFFGPGTRLTVL.

The genes are TRBV6-2 or TRBV6-3 and TRBJ2-1; 7 bases match TRBD1. From germline, CDR1 is MNHEY and CDR2 SVGEGT. The V segment lost 5 bases and the J segment 9 bases; nucleotides outside the gene matches: 4. The CDR3 extends over 12 amino acids. The CDR3 DNA is TGTGCCAGCAGTGACAGGGTAGGTGAGCAGTTCTTC. Protein: CASSDRVGEQFF.

J is TRBJ1-6 and V is TRBV10-3; D call uncertain. Trimming stripped 3 bases from V and 7 bases from J, with 13 bases between. CDR1 and CDR2 (germline): ENHRY, SYGVKD. The CDR3 totals 15 residues. This CDR3 is CAISDPGKANSPLHF. CDR3 DNA: TGTGCCATCAGTGACCCGGGAAAAGCAAATTCACCCCTCCACTTT.

The chain uses TRBV19 and TRBJ1-5, with D maybe TRBD1 (6 bases). Trimming took 5 bases from V and 2 from J, leaving 10 bases between them. CDR1 and CDR2 from the germline V gene are LNHDA and SQIVND (reference sequence). The CDR3 contains 14 residues. The CDR3 protein is CASSLTGGNQPQHF. CDR3 sequence (DNA): TGTGCCAGTAGTTTGACAGGCGGCAATCAGCCCCAGCATTTT.

The V call is TRBV19, the J call TRBJ1-1, with no clear D. CDR1 and CDR2 (germline): LNHDA, SQIVND (reference sequence). This CDR3 contains 13 residues. V lost 3 bases, J lost 3 bases, and 8 bases lay in between. In nucleotides, the CDR3 is TGTGCCAGTAGTATCGGGAAGGACACTGAAGCTTTCTTT. Protein sequence: CASSIGKDTEAFF.

The chain recombines TRBV27 with TRBJ2-3, with 8 bases aligning to TRBD2. Germline lookup yields CDR1 MNHEY and CDR2 SMNVEV (reference sequence). The CDR3 consists of 18 residues. V dropped 0 bases and J dropped 2; count of bases not matched to a gene: 10. As DNA, the CDR3 is TGTGCCAGCAGTTTATCGGGGGGCAGACTAGCGACCACAGATACGCAGTATTTT. Encoded protein: CASSLSGGRLATTDTQYF.

V gene TRBV4-1 combines with J gene TRBJ2-2; D is perhaps TRBD1 (6 bases). V was cut by 3 bases and J by 1 base, with 6 bases left in between. Germline V gene lookup returns CDR1 MGHRA and CDR2 YSYEKL. This CDR3 has 14 residues. The CDR3 bases are TGCGCCAGCAGCCAGGGACAGAACACCGGGGAGCTGTTTTTT. Translated, it gives CASSQGQNTGELFF.

V usage is TRBV7-2 and J usage is TRBJ2-3; a possible D gene is TRBD2 (7 bases). This CDR3 contains 16 residues. Germline loops: CDR1 SGHTA, CDR2 FQGNSA. The V end was cut by 1 base, the J end by 8 bases, with 19 bases between. CDR3 sequence: CASSLGPGGPQGTQYF. CDR3 bases: TGTGCCAGCAGCTTAGGGCCGGGGGGCCCACAAGGTACGCAGTATTTT.

This clone was seen a single time. The CDR3 DNA reads TGTGCCAGCAGCTTAGTGGGACAGGGGGTCGCTGAAGCTTTCTTT. Translation: CASSLVGQGVAEAFF. This chain links TRBV7-8 with TRBJ1-1; TRBD1 aligns across 11 bases. The CDR3 has 15 amino acids. J was trimmed by 6 bases and V by 1 base; bases with no gene match: 4. Looked up from germline, CDR1 is SGHVS and CDR2 is FQNEAQ. Combining the CDR3 with reference TRBV7-8 and TRBJ1-1 gives the whole variable domain GAGVSQSPRYKVAKRGQDVALRCDPISGHVSLFWYQQALGQGPEFLTYFQNEAQLDKSGLPSDRFFAERPEGSVSTLKIQRTQQEDSAVYLCASSLVGQGVAEAFFGQGTRLTVV.

The rearrangement links TRBV28 to TRBJ1-2; unclear D gene. Between the trimmed V and J ends, which lost 2 bases and 4 bases, there was a span of 5 bases. The V gene's germline CDR1 is MDHEN and CDR2 SYDVKM. This CDR3 spans 12 amino acids. The CDR3 DNA reads as TGTGCCAGCAGTTTAGCGTTCTATGGCTACACCTTC. Residues: CASSLAFYGYTF.

The chain uses TRBV9 and TRBJ2-7, with D uncertain. The CDR3 extends over 16 amino acids. Germline V lookup: CDR1 SGDLS, CDR2 YYNGEE. Trimming removed 4 bases at V and 0 bases at J, with 17 bases between. CDR3 region: CASSPPGYKASYEQYF. The DNA of the CDR3 is TGTGCCAGCAGCCCCCCGGGTTACAAAGCCTCCTACGAGCAGTACTTC. Together with reference TRBV9 and TRBJ2-7, the CDR3 gives the full variable domain: DSGVTQTPKHLITATGQRVTLRCSPRSGDLSVYWYQQSLDQGLQFLIQYYNGEERAKGNILERFSAQQFPDLHSELNLSSLELGDSALYFCASSPPGYKASYEQYFGPGTRLTVT.

The chain links TRBV4-3 to TRBJ1-5; D might be TRBD1 (5 bases). The CDR3 covers 17 residues. Germline CDR1 reads LGHNA; CDR2 reads YSLEER. Trimming shortened V by 1 base and J by 6 bases, and 19 bases separated the two germline ends. As DNA, the CDR3 is TGCGCCAGCAGCCAAGGGGTGGAAGGGCCAGGGTTTCAGCCCCAGCATTTT. It is translated as CASSQGVEGPGFQPQHF.

This chain links TRBV2 with TRBJ2-3, with D perhaps TRBD2 (7 bases). From germline, CDR1 is SNHLY and CDR2 FYNNEI. Trimming left V 11 bases short and J 3 bases short, with 21 bases between. CDR3 size: 15 residues. This CDR3 is CAAYLGGLTTDTQYF. DNA of the CDR3: TGTGCCGCCTACTTGGGGGGGCTGACGACAGATACGCAGTATTTT.

About this clone itself: A read error may produce the germline difference seen at one junction end. This rearrangement joins TRBV5-3 to TRBJ2-5, with D possibly TRBD2 on 7 matching bases. TRBV5-3 is treated as an ORF (open reading frame) with a function not yet certain. The CDR3 extends over 15 amino acids. CDR3 region: CPTRLRGGARETQYF. The CDR3 DNA reads as TGCCCCACAAGGCTAAGGGGGGGGGCCCGGGAGACCCAGTACTTC.

The V and J genes are TRBV6-2 or TRBV6-3 and TRBJ1-5; 11 bases match TRBD1. Losses at the gene ends were 2 bases for V and 7 bases for J; bases not matched to a gene: 4. The CDR3 totals 15 residues. Germline CDR1 is MNHEY and CDR2 is SVGEGT. CDR3 sequence: CASSYRTGGGQPQHF. The CDR3 DNA is TGTGCCAGCAGTTACCGGACAGGGGGCGGGCAGCCCCAGCATTTT.

The gene calls are TRBV5-1 and TRBJ2-3; 11 positions match TRBD2. With V trimmed by 0 bases and J by 5 bases, 8 bases remained unmatched. This CDR3 is 17 amino acids long. CDR1 and CDR2 from the germline V gene are SGHRS and YFSETQ. CDR3 region: CASSLVALAGGRDTQYF. The CDR3 nucleotides are TGCGCCAGCAGCTTGGTGGCCCTAGCGGGGGGCCGAGATACGCAGTATTTT.